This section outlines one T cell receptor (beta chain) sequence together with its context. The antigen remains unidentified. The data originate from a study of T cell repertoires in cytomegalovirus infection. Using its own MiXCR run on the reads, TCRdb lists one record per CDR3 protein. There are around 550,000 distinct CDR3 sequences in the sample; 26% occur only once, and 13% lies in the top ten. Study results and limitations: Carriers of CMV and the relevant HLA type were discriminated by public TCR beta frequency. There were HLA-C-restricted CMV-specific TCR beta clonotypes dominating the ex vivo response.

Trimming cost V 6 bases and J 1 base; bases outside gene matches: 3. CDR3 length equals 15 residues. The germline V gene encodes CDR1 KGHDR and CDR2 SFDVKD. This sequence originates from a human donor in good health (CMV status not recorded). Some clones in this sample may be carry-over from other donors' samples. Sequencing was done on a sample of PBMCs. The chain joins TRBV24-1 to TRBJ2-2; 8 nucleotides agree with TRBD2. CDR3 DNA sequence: TGTGCCACCAGTCGGGGGGGCTTGAACACCGGGGAGCTGTTTTTT. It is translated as CATSRGGLNTGELFF.